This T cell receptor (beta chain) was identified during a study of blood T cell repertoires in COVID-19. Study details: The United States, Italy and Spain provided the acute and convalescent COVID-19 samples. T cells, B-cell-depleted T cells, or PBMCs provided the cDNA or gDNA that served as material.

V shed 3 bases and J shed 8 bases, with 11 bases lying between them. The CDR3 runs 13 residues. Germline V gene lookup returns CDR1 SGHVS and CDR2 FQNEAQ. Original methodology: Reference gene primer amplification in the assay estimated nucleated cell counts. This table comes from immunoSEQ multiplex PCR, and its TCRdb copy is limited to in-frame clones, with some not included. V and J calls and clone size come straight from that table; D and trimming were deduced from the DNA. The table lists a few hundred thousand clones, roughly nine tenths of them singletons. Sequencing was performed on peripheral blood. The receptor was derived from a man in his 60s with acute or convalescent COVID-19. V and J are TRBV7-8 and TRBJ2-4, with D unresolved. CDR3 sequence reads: CASSLGERHIQYF. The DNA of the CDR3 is TGTGCCAGCAGCTTGGGTGAGAGGCACATTCAGTACTTC.